This paragraph covers one TCR beta chain sequence. These data are taken from a study of blood T cell repertoires in COVID-19. Study information: In each case, the material was cDNA or gDNA derived from T cells, B-cell-depleted T cells, or PBMCs.

Germline CDR1 MNHEY, CDR2 SMNVEV (reference sequence). The CDR3 length is 15 residues. V was cut by 10 bases and J by 1 base, with 17 bases left in between. Assay used: immunoSEQ multiplex PCR; TCRdb lists only in-frame clones, some missing. The table lists more than 200,000 clones, more than 65% of them singletons. The receptor was isolated from a middle-aged man with active or convalescent COVID-19. Material for sequencing was peripheral blood. V is TRBV27 and J is TRBJ1-5; D unresolved. The DNA for the CDR3 is TGTGCCATCTATAAGGGAGGGTCGAGCAATCAGCCCCAGCATTTT. This codes for CAIYKGGSSNQPQHF.